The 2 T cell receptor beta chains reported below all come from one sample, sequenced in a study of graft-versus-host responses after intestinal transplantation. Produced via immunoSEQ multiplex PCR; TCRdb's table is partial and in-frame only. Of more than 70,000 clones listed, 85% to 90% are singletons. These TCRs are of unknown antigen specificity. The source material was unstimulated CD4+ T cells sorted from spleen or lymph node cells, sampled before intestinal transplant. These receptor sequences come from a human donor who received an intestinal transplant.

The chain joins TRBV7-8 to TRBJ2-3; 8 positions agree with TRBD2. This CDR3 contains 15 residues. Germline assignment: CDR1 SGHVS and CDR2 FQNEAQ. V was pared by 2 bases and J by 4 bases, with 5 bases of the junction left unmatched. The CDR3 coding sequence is TGTGCCAGCAGCTTACTGCGGGGGGACGCAGATACGCAGTATTTT. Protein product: CASSLLRGDADTQYF.

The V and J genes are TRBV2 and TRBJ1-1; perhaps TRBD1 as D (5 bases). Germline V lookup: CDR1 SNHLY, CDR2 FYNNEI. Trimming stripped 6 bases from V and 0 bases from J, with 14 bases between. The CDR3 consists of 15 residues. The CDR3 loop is CASRGGAYLNTEAFF. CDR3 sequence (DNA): TGTGCCAGCAGGGGTGGGGCGTACCTGAACACTGAAGCTTTCTTT.